This TCR beta chain originates from a study of regulatory T cells in long-lasting Graves disease. Across the study: Antithyroid drugs had been given to newly diagnosed Graves' patients for under 3 months.

Construction of the TCR beta libraries employed iRepertoire HTBI primers in conjunction with Arm-PCR of CDR3 regions. Using its own MiXCR run on the multiplex PCR reads, TCRdb lists one record per CDR3 protein. The sample shows 360,000 or so distinct CDR3 sequences, about 17% of them seen only once. Time point noted: newly diagnosed GD, antithyroid drugs for less than 3 months. PBMCs provided the RNA from which the TCR library was made. Per American Thyroid Association guidelines, Graves' disease was diagnosed. In the case of this clonotype: One end of the junction fails to match germline, which may point to a read error.

This CDR3 contains 15 residues. Germline V gives CDR1 MNHEY, CDR2 SVGEGT. This same sample was also taken into another study, of T cells in Graves' hyperthyroidism and ophthalmopathy. That source adds: Lactation, pregnancy, other autoimmune disease or uncontrolled infection excluded patients.

The sample consisted of peripheral blood mononuclear cells (PBMCs), taken at new diagnosis, from a patient treated with antithyroid drugs. The rearrangement uses TRBV6-2 or TRBV6-3 and TRBJ2-1, with TRBD2 as a possible D gene (5 bases). The TCR was taken from a woman aged 18-35 years with Graves disease. CDR3 amino acids: CAGSYQAASRDEQFF. In DNA, the CDR3 is TGTGCCGGCAGTTACCAAGCGGCATCACGGGATGAGCAGTTCTTC.